This T cell receptor (beta chain) was captured by sequencing in a study of CXCR3-negative and CXCR3-positive naive CD8 T cells. General study results and limits: Cryopreserved PBMCs had partly decreased CXCR3 expression; fresh PBMCs were used in most assays. Naive CXCR3-negative and CXCR3-positive cells had similar TRBV-TRBJ usage; memory differed.

The method, 5' RACE with UMI labels, was used to prepare the TRB cDNA libraries. TCRdb reprocessed the 5' RACE reads and keeps a single row for each CDR3 protein, giving no DNA. This repertoire comprises fewer than 55,000 distinct CDR3 sequences; its ten largest clones make up about 1.6%. Worth noting for this clonotype: Its matching antigen is unknown.

The sequence came from a human donor in good health. Some clones in this sample may be carry-over from other donors' samples. Sequencing was performed on naive CXCR3- CD8+ T cells from blood. Subset: CD45RO-CCR7+CD27+CD95- naive CD8+ T cells lacking CXCR3 (TNR3-).

CDR3 amino acids: CASSLSELADEQFF. The chain links TRBV5-6 to TRBJ2-1; absent DNA, TCRdb's TRBD2 call cannot be checked. The CDR3 covers 14 residues. Germline V lookup: CDR1 SGHDT, CDR2 YYEEEE. Full variable domain (rest looked up from reference TRBV5-6 and TRBJ2-1): DAGVTQSPTHLIKTRGQQVTLRCSPKSGHDTVSWYQQALGQGPQFIFQYYEEEERQRGNFPDRFSGHQFPNYSSELNVNALLLGDSALYLCASSLSELADEQFFGPGTRLTVL.